The rows below give T cell receptor beta chains drawn from one sample of a study of shared clonotypes between healthy human individuals. Clones were sequenced by immunoSEQ multiplex PCR, and TCRdb holds only the in-frame ones, with some missing. This sample has roughly 850,000 clones; about 97% occur once, and the top ten carry less than 0.3%. Sequenced sample: naive CD8+ T cells sorted from blood. The source of these receptors is a man aged 25-45 years in good health. The CDR3 runs from the conserved cysteine through the conserved F or W. A D gene is named only where the DNA matches it firmly. Rows may omit the clone size; those that give it use once, few, many or a size class.

len: 16
j_gene: TRBJ1-5
v_gene: TRBV7-9
d_gene: .
abundance: .
CDR3nt: TGTGCCAGCAGCTTAATAGGGCAGGGCATAAATCAGCCCCAGCATTTT
CDR3aa: CASSLIGQGINQPQHF

len: 10
j_gene: TRBJ2-7
v_gene: TRBV6-5
d_gene: .
abundance: few
CDR3nt: TGTGCGGTTGGCGGGTACGAGCAGTACTTC
CDR3aa: CAVGGYEQYF

len: 12
j_gene: TRBJ1-1
v_gene: TRBV9
d_gene: TRBD1
abundance: .
CDR3nt: TGTGCCAGCAGCCTTGACAGGGGTGAAGCTTTCTTT
CDR3aa: CASSLDRGEAFF

len: 16
j_gene: TRBJ2-2
v_gene: TRBV9
d_gene: .
abundance: .
CDR3nt: TGTGCCAGCAGCGCCCGGGACACCGAGCTCACCGGGGAGCTGTTTTTT
CDR3aa: CASSARDTELTGELFF

len: 16
j_gene: TRBJ2-7
v_gene: TRBV25-1
d_gene: TRBD2
abundance: .
CDR3nt: TGTGCCAGCAGTGAATCGGGGGGGGCTTCCATTTACGAGCAGTACTTC
CDR3aa: CASSESGGASIYEQYF

len: 14
j_gene: TRBJ2-7
v_gene: TRBV9
d_gene: .
abundance: .
CDR3nt: TGTGCCAGCAGCGCCGGGGGAATAGCCTACGAGCAGTACTTC
CDR3aa: CASSAGGIAYEQYF

len: 15
j_gene: TRBJ2-5
v_gene: TRBV5-8
d_gene: TRBD1
abundance: once
CDR3nt: TGTGCCAGCAGCTGGGGACAGGCCGCCCAAGAGACCCAGTACTTC
CDR3aa: CASSWGQAAQETQYF

len: 13
j_gene: TRBJ2-7
v_gene: TRBV6-5
d_gene: .
abundance: .
CDR3nt: TGTGCCAGCAGGTTCGACTTCTCCTACGAGCAGTACTTC
CDR3aa: CASRFDFSYEQYF

len: 15
j_gene: TRBJ1-1
v_gene: TRBV6-5
d_gene: .
abundance: .
CDR3nt: TGTGCCAGCAGTACCTATGGCGGGGAGAACACTGAAGCTTTCTTT
CDR3aa: CASSTYGGENTEAFF

len: 16
j_gene: TRBJ2-2
v_gene: TRBV7-6
d_gene: .
abundance: .
CDR3nt: TGTGCCAGCAGCTCCCCCGGGAACGCGAACACCGGGGAGCTGTTTTTT
CDR3aa: CASSSPGNANTGELFF

len: 14
j_gene: TRBJ2-1
v_gene: TRBV14
d_gene: .
abundance: .
CDR3nt: TGTGCCAGCAGCCACGTTCGCTCCTACAATGAGCAGTTCTTC
CDR3aa: CASSHVRSYNEQFF

len: 14
j_gene: TRBJ1-1
v_gene: TRBV7-3
d_gene: .
abundance: .
CDR3nt: TGTGCCAGCAGCGTGGGGGGTCCGAACACTGAAGCTTTCTTT
CDR3aa: CASSVGGPNTEAFF

len: 15
j_gene: TRBJ2-5
v_gene: TRBV27
d_gene: .
abundance: .
CDR3nt: TGTGCCAGCAGTCCCCCAATCCAGGCCCAAGAGACCCAGTACTTC
CDR3aa: CASSPPIQAQETQYF

len: 14
j_gene: TRBJ2-7
v_gene: TRBV5-6
d_gene: .
abundance: .
CDR3nt: TGTGCCAGCACCCCCGGAACAGAATCCTACGAGCAGTACTTC
CDR3aa: CASTPGTESYEQYF

len: 17
j_gene: TRBJ2-2
v_gene: TRBV7-9
d_gene: TRBD2
abundance: .
CDR3nt: TGTGCCAGCAGTCTTGGGACTAGCGGGACGAACACCGGGGAGCTGTTTTTT
CDR3aa: CASSLGTSGTNTGELFF

len: 16
j_gene: TRBJ2-7
v_gene: TRBV5-1
d_gene: TRBD1
abundance: .
CDR3nt: TGCGCCAGCAGCTTTGTCTTGGACAGGGTTGTCCACGAGCAGTACTTC
CDR3aa: CASSFVLDRVVHEQYF

len: 14
j_gene: TRBJ2-1
v_gene: TRBV7-9
d_gene: .
abundance: .
CDR3nt: TGTGCCAGCAGCTTAGCCTATGGAGGCCCCAAGCAGTTCTTC
CDR3aa: CASSLAYGGPKQFF

len: 15
j_gene: TRBJ2-7
v_gene: TRBV10-3
d_gene: TRBD2
abundance: .
CDR3nt: TGTGCCATCAGTGAGATGGGGACTAGCGGGATGGCCCCTAACTTC
CDR3aa: CAISEMGTSGMAPNF

len: 16
j_gene: TRBJ2-1
v_gene: TRBV7-8
d_gene: .
abundance: .
CDR3nt: TGTGCCAGCAGCTTATATAGCGGATTCTCCTACAATGAGCAGTTCTTC
CDR3aa: CASSLYSGFSYNEQFF

len: 15
j_gene: TRBJ2-3
v_gene: TRBV27
d_gene: TRBD1
abundance: .
CDR3nt: TGTGCCAGCAGTTTTAGGGACAGGAACACAGATACGCAGTATTTT
CDR3aa: CASSFRDRNTDTQYF

len: 14
j_gene: TRBJ2-1
v_gene: TRBV7-9
d_gene: .
abundance: once
CDR3nt: TGTGCCAGCAGCTTCTCCGGGACATTCAATGAGCAGTTCTTC
CDR3aa: CASSFSGTFNEQFF

len: 15
j_gene: TRBJ1-5
v_gene: TRBV10-2
d_gene: TRBD1
abundance: .
CDR3nt: TGCGCCAGCAGAACGACAGGGGAAAGCAATCAGCCCCAGCATTTT
CDR3aa: CASRTTGESNQPQHF